The clone carrying this T cell receptor (beta chain) turned up a few times. Its antigen remains unknown. The sample has other DNA sequences that encode this CDR3 too. The data were obtained in a study of cytomegalovirus exposure and HLA in healthy donors. Primers: 60 Vbeta forward and 13 Jbeta reverse. The protocol was immunoSEQ multiplex PCR, while the TCRdb copy is restricted to in-frame clones and leaves out a portion. The data show about 82,000 clones, over 9% seen once. Findings and caveats of the study: CMV serostatus was the sole immune exposure data available.

The CDR3 has 15 amino acids. The J segment lost 0 bases and the V segment lost 2 bases, leaving 3 bases of the junction unmatched. CDR1 KGHSH and CDR2 LQKENI come from the germline V gene. Sequences were obtained from PBMCs. The chain recombines TRBV18 with TRBJ2-7; 8 nucleotides match TRBD2. The clonotype was recovered from a man in his 60s in good health and CMV-seropositive. This chain's CDR3 is CASSPATSGSYEQYF. The DNA of the CDR3 is TGTGCCAGCTCACCAGCAACTAGCGGCTCCTACGAGCAGTACTTC.